This entry lists 32 T cell receptor beta chains sequenced from one sample in a study of a mutant IDH1 vaccine in newly diagnosed glioma. Produced via immunoSEQ multiplex PCR; TCRdb's table is partial and in-frame only. This sample has about 92,000 clones, with about 82% found just once. Time point of the sample: baseline, week 1 (first vaccination visit). This sample's treatment: pre-vaccination baseline after standard-of-care therapy. Here the sequenced sample was PBMCs, taken from a glioma patient treated with radiotherapy, temozolomide or both. All receptors derive from a man in his forties or fifties with glioma.

The chain employs TRBV4-1 and TRBJ1-2; D gene ambiguous. The germline V gene encodes CDR1 MGHRA and CDR2 YSYEKL. Trimming removed 7 bases at V and 0 bases at J, with 12 bases between. CDR3 size: 14 residues. The CDR3: CASKVNPANYGYTF. The CDR3 nucleotides are TGCGCCAGCAAGGTTAATCCAGCTAACTATGGCTACACCTTC.

This clone showed up just a few times. The chain employs TRBV2 and TRBJ1-1; D not certain. V was trimmed by 1 base and J by 0 bases, leaving 3 bases between them. Germline V gene sequence: CDR1 SNHLY, CDR2 FYNNEI. CDR3 size: 13 residues. CDR3 sequence reads: CASSEEVNTEAFF. The CDR3 coding sequence is TGTGCCAGCAGTGAAGAAGTGAACACTGAAGCTTTCTTT.

The rearrangement uses TRBV18 and TRBJ2-5; 11 nucleotides match TRBD2. Unmatched junction bases numbered 2, after V lost 2 bases and J lost 0 bases. Germline V CDR1 and CDR2: KGHSH, LQKENI. There are 16 residues in the CDR3. CDR3 region: CASSPTSGGYQETQYF. The CDR3 DNA reads as TGTGCCAGCTCACCAACTAGCGGGGGCTACCAAGAGACCCAGTACTTC.

V gene TRBV7-6 combines with J gene TRBJ2-7, with 10 bases matching TRBD1. The V and J ends lost 2 bases and 5 bases, in that order; junction bases with no gene match: 9. Germline CDR1 SGHVS, CDR2 FNYEAQ. This CDR3 is built from 16 residues. For the CDR3, the DNA is TGTGCCAGCAGCTTAAAAGAGGGACAGGGGAGAGACGAGCAGTACTTC. Its translation: CASSLKEGQGRDEQYF. The full variable domain, rest sourced from reference TRBV7-6 and TRBJ2-7, is GAGVSQSPRYKVTKRGQDVALRCDPISGHVSLYWYRQALGQGPEFLTYFNYEAQQDKSGLPNDRFSAERPEGSISTLTIQRTEQRDSAMYRCASSLKEGQGRDEQYFGPGTRLTVT.

The V call is TRBV29-1, the J call TRBJ2-3, with a tentative D call TRBD1 (7 bases). This CDR3 has 13 amino acids. Germline lookup yields CDR1 SQVTM and CDR2 ANQGSEA. Deletions cut 6 bases from V and 0 bases from J, with 10 bases between. This chain's CDR3 is CSVPGGSTDTQYF. DNA of the CDR3: TGCAGCGTCCCAGGGGGGAGCACAGATACGCAGTATTTT.

This clone has a handful of counts. The V call is TRBV7-9, the J call TRBJ1-4; unclear D gene. The CDR3 is 12 amino acids. From germline, CDR1 is SEHNR and CDR2 FQNEAQ (reference sequence). V lost 1 base to trimming and J lost 6 bases, with 3 bases between them. This CDR3 is CASSLGDEKLFF. The CDR3 DNA is TGTGCCAGCAGCTTAGGGGATGAAAAACTGTTTTTT.

The chain joins TRBV4-2 to TRBJ1-5, with TRBD1 identical over 7 bases. With 0 bases clipped from V and 6 bases from J, the junction kept 14 bases outside the gene matches. Looked up from germline, CDR1 is LGHNA and CDR2 is YNFKEQ. CDR3 length: 18 residues. The CDR3 protein is CASSQDWDATGKSQPQHF. In DNA form, the CDR3 reads TGTGCCAGCAGCCAAGATTGGGATGCGACAGGGAAATCTCAGCCCCAGCATTTT.

This chain uses TRBV15 with TRBJ2-3, with 10 bases matching TRBD2. Germline CDR1 reads LNHNV; CDR2 reads YYDKDF (reference sequence). The CDR3 runs to 20 residues. The J segment lost 0 bases and the V segment lost 0 bases, leaving 12 bases of the junction unmatched. CDR3 bases: TGTGCCACCAGCAGAGATGCATGGTCTAGCGGGGGAACTAGCACAGATACGCAGTATTTT. The encoded protein is CATSRDAWSSGGTSTDTQYF.

The V and J genes are TRBV6-6 and TRBJ1-2, with 10 nucleotides matching TRBD1. The trim removed 0 bases at V and 7 bases at J, leaving 5 bases unmatched. The CDR3 sequence is 15 residues long. Germline values: CDR1 MNHNY, CDR2 SVGAGI (reference sequence). CDR3 sequence: CASSYSGQGGIGYTF. In nucleotides, the CDR3 is TGTGCCAGCAGTTACTCCGGACAGGGGGGTATTGGCTACACCTTC.

The rearrangement joins TRBV29-1 to TRBJ2-1; D is perhaps TRBD1 (5 bases). The CDR3 runs 15 residues. Trimming shortened V by 7 bases and J by 0 bases, and 16 bases separated the two germline ends. CDR1 and CDR2 (germline): SQVTM, ANQGSEA. The CDR3 region has the DNA TGCAGCGCTGACAGAAAGGTTGGCTCCTACAATGAGCAGTTCTTC. Translating it yields CSADRKVGSYNEQFF.

In its sample, this clone was seen a few times. The V call is TRBV30, the J call TRBJ1-5; maybe TRBD1 (5 bases). Germline CDR1 is GTSNPN and CDR2 is SVGIG (reference sequence). The CDR3 spans 13 residues. The V and J ends lost 5 bases and 3 bases respectively, with 11 bases between them. The CDR3 spells CAWAGTANQPQHF. CDR3 coding DNA: TGTGCCTGGGCGGGGACCGCCAATCAGCCCCAGCATTTT. Full variable domain (outside the CDR3, taken from reference TRBV30 and TRBJ1-5): SQTIHQWPATLVQPVGSPLSLECTVEGTSNPNLYWYRQAAGRGLQLLFYSVGIGQISSEVPQNLSASRPQDRQFILSSKKLLLSDSGFYLCAWAGTANQPQHFGDGTRLSIL.

The chain uses TRBV5-6 and TRBJ1-2, with D perhaps matching TRBD1 (5 bases). Trimming left V 0 bases short and J 0 bases short, with 9 bases between. This CDR3 contains 15 residues. The germline V gene has CDR1 SGHDT and CDR2 YYEEEE. The CDR3 DNA sequence: TGTGCCAGCAGCTTGGTGGGGGTTTCTAACTATGGCTACACCTTC. Amino acid sequence: CASSLVGVSNYGYTF.

This sequence joins TRBV5-5 and TRBJ1-5; TRBD1 matches at 9 bases. CDR1 and CDR2 from the germline V gene are SGHKS and YYEKEE (reference sequence). V gave up 3 bases and J gave up 2 bases; unmatched junction bases: 15. There are 19 residues in the CDR3. CDR3 residues: CASSSHIGQGRSGNQPQHF. CDR3 DNA sequence: TGTGCCAGCAGCTCCCACATTGGACAGGGGCGTAGCGGCAATCAGCCCCAGCATTTT.

The count of this clone is one. The chain has TRBV29-1 and TRBJ1-3; D gene uncertain. CDR3 length: 13 amino acids. V dropped 7 bases and J dropped 0 bases, with 10 bases sitting between them. Germline V lookup: CDR1 SQVTM, CDR2 ANQGSEA. The CDR3 spells CSGALSSGNTIYF. For the CDR3, the DNA is TGCAGCGGGGCCCTCAGCTCTGGAAACACCATATATTTT.

The chain couples TRBV19 to TRBJ2-1; 9 bases match TRBD2. From germline, CDR1 is LNHDA and CDR2 SQIVND (reference sequence). V lost 8 bases and J lost 5; bases outside the gene matches: 10. The CDR3 totals 15 residues. CDR3: CASCCGGAANNEQFF. CDR3 DNA: TGTGCCAGTTGTTGCGGGGGGGCAGCCAACAATGAGCAGTTCTTC.

This clone has only a few counts. The chain joins TRBV7-3 to TRBJ1-1; 9 nucleotides line up with TRBD1. In germline, CDR1 is SGHTA, CDR2 FQGTGA. This CDR3 is 14 amino acids long. V lost 4 bases to trimming and J lost 4 bases; unmatched junction nucleotides: 4. The CDR3 spells CASSSLGQGTEAFF. CDR3 in DNA: TGTGCCAGCAGCTCCCTGGGACAGGGCACTGAAGCTTTCTTT.

This sequence joins TRBV19 and TRBJ2-7; 8 positions match TRBD1. The CDR3 is 15 amino acids. Germline loops: CDR1 LNHDA, CDR2 SQIVND (reference sequence). The junction had 10 bases not matched to a gene; V was cut back by 8 bases and J by 1 base. CDR3 residues: CASLGPGTGSYEQYF. The CDR3, as DNA: TGTGCCAGTTTAGGACCCGGGACAGGATCCTACGAGCAGTACTTC.

V and J are TRBV14 and TRBJ1-6; D gene ambiguous. V was clipped by 4 bases and J by 7 bases, with 8 bases between them. This CDR3 is 13 amino acids long. Germline lookup yields CDR1 SGHDN and CDR2 FVKESK. The DNA of the CDR3 is TGTGCCAGCAGCCTTTCCACGAATTCACCCCTCCACTTT. It specifies CASSLSTNSPLHF.

This clone occurred once. This chain links TRBV10-2 with TRBJ2-3; the D is unclear. Germline CDR1 is WSHSY and CDR2 is SAAADI. The CDR3 contains 13 residues. Trimming took off 7 bases at V and 8 bases at J, with 16 bases between the two ends. The CDR3 here is CASTPDPKGTQYF. CDR3 nucleotides: TGCGCCAGCACCCCGGACCCAAAGGGTACGCAGTATTTT.

This chain links TRBV5-1 with TRBJ2-5, with 7 bases aligning to TRBD1. The CDR3 is 16 amino acids. V lost 2 bases and J lost 5; bases outside the gene matches: 12. Germline loops: CDR1 SGHRS, CDR2 YFSETQ. The CDR3 sequence: CASSLTGRGRMETQYF. CDR3 nucleotide sequence: TGCGCCAGCAGCTTAACGGGAAGGGGGCGCATGGAGACCCAGTACTTC.

The genes are TRBV4-1 and TRBJ2-2; no definite D call. The CDR3 extends over 15 amino acids. Germline-derived CDR1 and CDR2 are MGHRA and YSYEKL. V was shortened by 4 bases and J by 1 base, with 10 bases between the two germline ends. The CDR3 loop reads CASSPRPQNTGELFF. The DNA of the CDR3 is TGCGCCAGCAGCCCGCGACCCCAGAACACCGGGGAGCTGTTTTTT.

The genes are TRBV5-6 and TRBJ2-3; TRBD2 matches at 7 bases. The CDR3 is 16 amino acids. Germline assignment: CDR1 SGHDT and CDR2 YYEEEE. The trim removed 3 bases at V and 4 bases at J, leaving 11 bases unmatched. Written as DNA, the CDR3 is TGTGCCAGCAGCTCTCCTAGCGGCCTTGGACCAGATACGCAGTATTTT. Translation gives CASSSPSGLGPDTQYF.

The V call is TRBV15, the J call TRBJ2-2, with 7 positions matching TRBD1. This CDR3 has 13 residues. Germline CDR1 and CDR2: LNHNV and YYDKDF (reference sequence). V lost 2 bases to trimming and J lost 6 bases; unmatched junction nucleotides: 0. CDR3 bases: TGTGCCACCAGCAGACAGGGGGCCGGGGAGCTGTTTTTT. It is translated as CATSRQGAGELFF.

V is TRBV4-2 and J is TRBJ2-5; 8 nucleotides agree with TRBD2. Germline lookup yields CDR1 LGHNA and CDR2 YNFKEQ. The CDR3 has 17 amino acids. V was clipped by 0 bases and J by 5 bases; unmatched bases: 11. CDR3 region: CASSQDPPGGLLETQYF. In DNA, the CDR3 is TGTGCCAGCAGCCAAGATCCGCCGGGGGGGCTTTTGGAGACCCAGTACTTC.

This sequence joins TRBV19 and TRBJ2-7; D possibly matches TRBD1 or TRBD2 (6 bases each). V was trimmed by 6 bases and J by 0 bases, leaving 18 bases between them. The CDR3 spans 16 residues. Germline V gives CDR1 LNHDA, CDR2 SQIVND (reference sequence). Here the CDR3 reads CASSRIGGDNSYEQYF. In DNA, the CDR3 is TGTGCCAGTAGCCGAATAGGCGGGGACAACTCCTACGAGCAGTACTTC.

The chain links TRBV29-1 to TRBJ2-3; 8 nucleotides line up with TRBD1. Trimming cost V 4 bases and J 4 bases; bases outside gene matches: 7. Germline V gene lookup returns CDR1 SQVTM and CDR2 ANQGSEA. This CDR3 has 14 amino acids. The CDR3, as DNA: TGCAGCGTTGCCCCCCGGACAGGGCCAGATACGCAGTATTTT. Protein product: CSVAPRTGPDTQYF.

A few counts support this clone. The rearrangement joins TRBV28 to TRBJ2-3; D not certain. The V gene's germline CDR1 is MDHEN and CDR2 SYDVKM. The CDR3 is 14 amino acids. Trimming cost V 10 bases and J 0 bases, with 14 bases left between them. The chain's CDR3 is CATRPDGSTDTQYF. The CDR3 DNA sequence: TGTGCCACTCGACCGGACGGAAGCACAGATACGCAGTATTTT.

The rearrangement links TRBV28 to TRBJ2-2, with D unresolved. Trimming cost V 6 bases and J 1 base, with 12 bases left between them. Per the germline V gene, CDR1 is MDHEN and CDR2 is SYDVKM. CDR3 size: 15 residues. The CDR3 loop reads CASSPGLRNTGELFF. DNA for the CDR3: TGTGCCAGCAGCCCGGGCCTCCGGAACACCGGGGAGCTGTTTTTT.

The gene calls are TRBV9 and TRBJ1-4, with D unresolved. The ends were cut back, 3 bases at V and 5 bases at J, with 14 bases in the middle. This CDR3 spans 15 amino acids. The V gene's germline CDR1 is SGDLS and CDR2 YYNGEE. The CDR3 DNA is TGTGCCAGCAGCGCCTTGGACCGATTGAATGAAAAACTGTTTTTT. Amino acids: CASSALDRLNEKLFF.

The gene calls are TRBV7-2 and TRBJ2-5, with 14 bases lining up with TRBD2. Germline V gene sequence: CDR1 SGHTA, CDR2 FQGNSA. The CDR3 contains 17 residues. With V trimmed by 5 bases and J by 5 bases, 10 bases remained unmatched. CDR3 nucleotide sequence: TGTGCCAGCAGCCTAAGACTAGCGGGGGGGCCCGGGGAGACCCAGTACTTC. Its translation: CASSLRLAGGPGETQYF.

Many counts were recorded for this clone. The chain joins TRBV19 to TRBJ1-5; the D is unclear. This CDR3 has 12 residues. With 0 bases removed from V and 7 bases from J, the gap between germline ends came to 4 bases. The germline V gene encodes CDR1 LNHDA and CDR2 SQIVND (reference sequence). DNA of the CDR3: TGTGCCAGTAGTATAGACGGCCAGCCCCAGCATTTT. It yields the protein CASSIDGQPQHF.

This chain joins TRBV18 and TRBJ1-1, with D possibly TRBD1 on 5 matching bases. The CDR3 is 13 amino acids. Trimming pared 3 bases from V and 0 bases from J, leaving 5 bases between. CDR1 and CDR2 from the germline V gene are KGHSH and LQKENI. DNA of the CDR3: TGTGCCAGCTCACCGACAGTGAACACTGAAGCTTTCTTT. Its protein is CASSPTVNTEAFF.